This TCR beta chain came from a study of OX40 agonist ivuxolimab in advanced cancers. Assay: immunoSEQ multiplex PCR; the TCRdb copy retains only in-frame clones and omits some. The data show approximately 90,000 clones, around 85% seen once. For this clone: The antigen is unknown.

After removal of 8 bases from V and 3 bases from J, the junction contained 13 bases not matched to a gene. The germline gives CDR1 SGHTA, CDR2 FQGTGA. CDR3 length: 16 residues. General observations from the study: Partly responding patients at 0.1-3.0 mg/kg showed some of the smallest clonal expansion.

The material was CD4+ or CD8+ T cells sorted from blood, obtained in a trial of the OX40 agonist ivuxolimab. The chain recombines TRBV7-3 with TRBJ1-3, with 7 positions matching TRBD1. The origin of this receptor is an adult with an advanced solid tumor such as melanoma, head and neck, liver or kidney cancer. The DNA for the CDR3 is TGTGCCAGCTGTAGGGGCAGCAGGGGGGATGGAAACACCATATATTTT. This gives the protein CASCRGSRGDGNTIYF.